These T cell receptor beta chains were read from a single sample in a study of T cell responses to AZD1222 COVID-19 vaccine. Sequencing was performed with immunoSEQ multiplex PCR; in TCRdb, only in-frame clones are kept and a portion is missing. The sample consists of some 120,000 clones, approximately 90% of them appearing once. This specimen consisted of peripheral blood, obtained on day 0 of AZD1222 vaccination. The receptor source for this set is an adult in good health. The CDR3 runs from the conserved cysteine through the conserved F or W. Each record gives: J gene, V gene, CDR3 protein.

j_gene: TRBJ2-2
v_gene: TRBV7-9
CDR3aa: CASSLSSGSPGELFF

j_gene: TRBJ2-5
v_gene: TRBV12-3/TRBV12-4
CDR3aa: CASSFHETQYF

j_gene: TRBJ2-7
v_gene: TRBV27
CDR3aa: CASSSRGLYEQYF

j_gene: TRBJ2-7
v_gene: TRBV9
CDR3aa: CASSARDLYYEQYF

j_gene: TRBJ1-4
v_gene: TRBV19
CDR3aa: CASRSTGERTNEKLFF

j_gene: TRBJ2-7
v_gene: TRBV28
CDR3aa: CASSLSGLSEQYF

j_gene: TRBJ1-3
v_gene: TRBV2
CDR3aa: CASSERGAASGSTIYF

j_gene: TRBJ2-1
v_gene: TRBV28
CDR3aa: CASSSPGGRVLFYEQFF

j_gene: TRBJ1-4
v_gene: TRBV15
CDR3aa: CATSRDVGWDEKLFF

j_gene: TRBJ2-5
v_gene: TRBV5-1
CDR3aa: CASSLAETQYF

j_gene: TRBJ2-3
v_gene: TRBV28
CDR3aa: CASSFGVSPDTQYF

j_gene: TRBJ1-2
v_gene: TRBV10-3
CDR3aa: CAISEIQGPYGYTF

j_gene: TRBJ1-2
v_gene: TRBV12-5
CDR3aa: CASGLLWTNGYTF

j_gene: TRBJ2-3
v_gene: TRBV20-1
CDR3aa: CSASTAGGADTQYF

j_gene: TRBJ1-6
v_gene: TRBV9
CDR3aa: CASSGPVGSSPLHF

j_gene: TRBJ2-7
v_gene: TRBV7-9
CDR3aa: CASSLDTSGIPQQYF

j_gene: TRBJ1-4
v_gene: TRBV18
CDR3aa: CASSPPGAGVDEKLFF

j_gene: TRBJ1-3
v_gene: TRBV5-1
CDR3aa: CASSVDRGGNTIYF

j_gene: TRBJ2-5
v_gene: TRBV9
CDR3aa: CASSAGTHDWETQYF

j_gene: TRBJ2-7
v_gene: TRBV18
CDR3aa: CASSLGGYEQYF

j_gene: TRBJ2-7
v_gene: TRBV7-2
CDR3aa: CASSRQTSYEQYF

j_gene: TRBJ2-3
v_gene: TRBV5-1
CDR3aa: CASSLAPGTGSRTDTQYF

j_gene: TRBJ1-5
v_gene: TRBV6-5
CDR3aa: CASSKGWGNQPQHF

j_gene: TRBJ2-1
v_gene: TRBV6-5
CDR3aa: CASSYSWQNEQFF

j_gene: TRBJ1-1
v_gene: TRBV30
CDR3aa: CAWMAPGQGNTEAFF

j_gene: TRBJ1-5
v_gene: TRBV6-1
CDR3aa: CASSETGPRSNQPQHF

j_gene: TRBJ2-7
v_gene: TRBV19
CDR3aa: CASSPAWGYEQYF

j_gene: TRBJ1-5
v_gene: TRBV2
CDR3aa: CASLPSGTGGPYSNQPQHF

j_gene: TRBJ2-7
v_gene: TRBV6-1
CDR3aa: CASSEAPGQGYEQYF

j_gene: TRBJ2-1
v_gene: TRBV18
CDR3aa: CASSPLGLNEQFF

j_gene: TRBJ2-3
v_gene: TRBV3-1/TRBV3-2
CDR3aa: CASSQGGLAGGIVDTQYF

j_gene: TRBJ2-3
v_gene: TRBV5-1
CDR3aa: CASSLEGSGSGDTQYF

j_gene: TRBJ1-4
v_gene: TRBV6-1
CDR3aa: CASSEGPGNEKLFF

j_gene: TRBJ1-2
v_gene: TRBV27
CDR3aa: CASSLSKPGWNYGYTF

j_gene: TRBJ2-3
v_gene: TRBV27
CDR3aa: CASSFGLAGGTDTQYF

j_gene: TRBJ2-7
v_gene: TRBV5-8
CDR3aa: CASRVVGEQYF

j_gene: TRBJ1-2
v_gene: TRBV7-9
CDR3aa: CASSLVTDAGYTF

j_gene: TRBJ1-1
v_gene: TRBV6-5
CDR3aa: CASSAQGRTVEAFF

j_gene: TRBJ2-7
v_gene: TRBV21-1
CDR3aa: CASSKAQNRGPVGTDYEQYF

j_gene: TRBJ1-3
v_gene: TRBV5-1
CDR3aa: CASSPAPAEGNTIYF

j_gene: TRBJ2-3
v_gene: TRBV3-1/TRBV3-2
CDR3aa: CASSQDYGGVTDTQYF

j_gene: TRBJ2-1
v_gene: TRBV9
CDR3aa: CASSDPTRAPSGRLNEQFF

j_gene: TRBJ1-2
v_gene: TRBV4-2
CDR3aa: CASNAGGDYGYTF

j_gene: TRBJ2-3
v_gene: TRBV6-6
CDR3aa: CASNKLAGVGDTQYF

j_gene: TRBJ1-5
v_gene: TRBV19
CDR3aa: CASSGLGQPQHF

j_gene: TRBJ2-7
v_gene: TRBV23-1
CDR3aa: CARPQGVSYEQYF

j_gene: TRBJ1-1
v_gene: TRBV20-1
CDR3aa: CSATRDLGAFF

j_gene: TRBJ2-1
v_gene: TRBV28
CDR3aa: CASSWRAAYNEQFF

j_gene: TRBJ1-5
v_gene: TRBV7-9
CDR3aa: CASSGVGNQPQHF

j_gene: TRBJ2-7
v_gene: TRBV7-9
CDR3aa: CASSFLGNYEQYF

j_gene: TRBJ2-7
v_gene: TRBV5-6
CDR3aa: CASSHALTGLKEQYF

j_gene: TRBJ2-7
v_gene: TRBV6-5
CDR3aa: CASSYSGTVVYEQYF

j_gene: TRBJ2-3
v_gene: TRBV11-2
CDR3aa: CASSLTVADTQYF

j_gene: TRBJ2-1
v_gene: TRBV7-8
CDR3aa: CASSDETSGVSREQFF